This TCR beta chain appears in the sequencing data of a study of CXCR3-negative and CXCR3-positive naive CD8 T cells. Findings of the study overall: Each naive subset displayed comparably high diversity, whereas memory CD8+ cells displayed much lower diversity. Researchers reported similar TRBV-TRBJ usage in naive CXCR3-negative and CXCR3-positive cells, though memory differed. Naive subsets did not differ in surface CD5, and the authors estimated TCR strength using properties of the TRB CDR3.

Germline V gives CDR1 SQVTM, CDR2 ANQGSEA. This CDR3 region has 12 residues. Every CD8+ T cell subset underwent triplicate sorting at about 300,000 cells apiece. UMI-tagged TRB cDNA libraries were built via 5' RACE. TCRdb reanalyzed the 5' RACE reads, giving one entry per CDR3 protein sequence and no DNA. This specimen shows about 56,000 distinct CDR3 sequences; the ten leading clones hold 20% to 25%. Remarks on this clonotype: Its antigen is still unknown.

Sequenced material: memory CD8+ T cells from blood. The sequence was collected from a human donor in good health. Some clones in this sample may be carry-over from other donors' samples. The gene calls are TRBV29-1 and TRBJ2-7; the TCRdb call, TRBD1, lacks DNA for checking. The CDR3 loop reads CSVEGQGWEQYF.